Presented here are 9 T cell receptor beta chains from one specimen sequenced in a study of blood T cell repertoires in COVID-19. Libraries were prepared by immunoSEQ multiplex PCR; TCRdb keeps only in-frame clonotypes and omits some of them. The sample records about 310,000 clones, around nine tenths being singletons. What was sequenced was PBMCs or T cells enriched from blood (not recorded which). Receptors were obtained from a woman in her thirties or forties who had recovered from COVID-19.

The chain recombines TRBV6-5 with TRBJ2-1; TRBD2 matches 8 bases. CDR1 is MNHEY, CDR2 SVGAGI, per germline. V gave up 1 base and J gave up 8 bases; unmatched junction bases: 7. The CDR3 is 15 residues long. CDR3 nucleotides: TGTGCCAGCAGTTACTTGGCGGGGGGTCGCGATGAGCAGTTCTTC. Its protein product is CASSYLAGGRDEQFF.

The V call is TRBV9, the J call TRBJ1-4; no firm D call. This CDR3 contains 15 residues. V was shortened by 4 bases and J by 8 bases, with 18 bases between the two germline ends. Germline V gene lookup returns CDR1 SGDLS and CDR2 YYNGEE. Here the CDR3 DNA reads TGTGCCAGCAGCATTCGGACCGGACCGGGGGAAAAACTGTTTTTT. It encodes CASSIRTGPGEKLFF. The entire variable domain, with the rest obtained from reference TRBV9 and TRBJ1-4, is as follows: DSGVTQTPKHLITATGQRVTLRCSPRSGDLSVYWYQQSLDQGLQFLIQYYNGEERAKGNILERFSAQQFPDLHSELNLSSLELGDSALYFCASSIRTGPGEKLFFGSGTQLSVL.

This clone showed up just once. This chain links TRBV5-6 with TRBJ2-2; no clear D gene. Trimming pared 1 base from V and 6 bases from J, leaving 7 bases between. This CDR3 region has 13 residues. From germline, CDR1 is SGHDT and CDR2 YYEEEE. CDR3 sequence: CASSLRGSGELFF. The DNA of the CDR3 is TGTGCCAGCAGCTTGCGCGGTTCCGGGGAGCTGTTTTTT.

The V gene is TRBV13, the J gene TRBJ2-2; the match to TRBD2 covers 8 bases. Trimming removed 7 bases from V and 6 bases from J; junction bases left unmatched: 4. This CDR3 has 13 amino acids. Germline lookup yields CDR1 PRHDT and CDR2 FYEKMQ (reference sequence). The CDR3 protein is CASIWRGAGELFF. The CDR3, as DNA: TGTGCCAGCATTTGGCGGGGGGCCGGGGAGCTGTTTTTT.

The chain recombines TRBV3-1 (or the pseudogene TRBV3-2) with TRBJ1-4; 9 bases line up with TRBD1. This CDR3 is 16 amino acids long. V shed 4 bases and J 7 bases; nucleotides not matched to a gene: 10. Looked up from germline, CDR1 is LGHDT and CDR2 is YNNKEL (reference sequence). For the CDR3, the DNA is TGTGCCAGCAGCCGGCGGACAGGGGTCCGGAGTGAAAAACTGTTTTTT. Amino acids: CASSRRTGVRSEKLFF.

The chain has TRBV30 and TRBJ2-3, with 8 positions matching TRBD2. CDR1 and CDR2 (germline): GTSNPN, SVGIG (reference sequence). The junction had 12 bases not matched to a gene; V was cut back by 5 bases and J by 2 bases. This CDR3 is built from 16 residues. The CDR3 DNA reads as TGTGCCTGGCGAGGGGGTAGCGGGGCCTACACAGATACGCAGTATTTT. Translating it yields CAWRGGSGAYTDTQYF.

The gene calls are TRBV29-1 and TRBJ2-1; possibly TRBD1 for D (5 bases). Trimming removed 0 bases from V and 5 bases from J, with 11 bases in between. Per germline, CDR1 SQVTM and CDR2 ANQGSEA. The CDR3 is made up of 14 amino acids. Here the CDR3 DNA reads TGCAGCGTTGAAGATCTTCTGGACAACAATGAGCAGTTCTTC. It is translated as CSVEDLLDNNEQFF.

V gene TRBV2 combines with J gene TRBJ2-1, with 11 bases fitting TRBD2. V shed 1 base and J 10 bases; nucleotides not matched to a gene: 6. Germline V gene sequence: CDR1 SNHLY, CDR2 FYNNEI. The CDR3 is 15 residues long. CDR3 coding DNA: TGTGCCAGCAGTGAAGAGCTAGCGGGAGGCTGGGAGCAGTTCTTC. Its protein product is CASSEELAGGWEQFF.

The chain uses TRBV27 and TRBJ2-1, with 13 bases matching TRBD2. After removal of 1 base from V and 3 bases from J, the junction contained 3 bases not matched to a gene. Germline CDR1 MNHEY, CDR2 SMNVEV (reference sequence). The CDR3 runs to 17 residues. CDR3 sequence (DNA): TGTGCCAGCAGTTTATATGGGACTAGCGGGAACTACAATGAGCAGTTCTTC. Residues: CASSLYGTSGNYNEQFF.